The 21 T cell receptor beta chains presented below share a single source sample, sequenced in a study of cytomegalovirus exposure and HLA in healthy donors. The PCR was carried out with 60 Vbeta primers and 13 Jbeta primers. TCRdb keeps only in-frame clones here, not all; method: immunoSEQ multiplex PCR. The sample has about 110,000 clones, approximately 83% seen once. The sequencing sample was made of PBMCs. The receptors derive from a man aged 35 to 55 in good health and CMV-seronegative.

V is TRBV5-1 and J is TRBJ2-7, with D perhaps matching TRBD1 (6 bases). This CDR3 is 13 amino acids long. V lost 5 bases to trimming and J lost 3 bases, with 12 bases between them. Germline loops: CDR1 SGHRS, CDR2 YFSETQ. The CDR3 DNA reads TGCGCCAGCAGTCCACAGGGTGACTACGAGCAGTACTTC. Its protein is CASSPQGDYEQYF.

J is TRBJ2-7 and V is TRBV5-4; maybe TRBD1 (6 bases). The CDR3 loop spans 15 amino acids. Germline V lookup: CDR1 SGHNT, CDR2 YYREEE (reference sequence). Trimming stripped 2 bases from V and 7 bases from J, with 19 bases between. The CDR3 DNA is TGTGCCAGCAGCTTAAGTGGGGGCCTCCCCGGGGAGCAGTACTTC. The encoded protein is CASSLSGGLPGEQYF.

The chain is built from TRBV5-1 and TRBJ1-5; 9 positions match TRBD1. V trimming: 4 bases; J trimming: 6 bases; junction bases outside the gene matches: 20. The germline CDR1 and CDR2 sequences are SGHRS and YFSETQ. The CDR3 has 19 amino acids. CDR3 loop: CASSTRLRTGEREGQPQHF. For the CDR3, the DNA is TGCGCCAGCAGCACACGTTTAAGGACAGGGGAACGGGAGGGTCAGCCCCAGCATTTT.

The chain uses TRBV7-2 and TRBJ1-6; possibly TRBD1 for D (5 bases). This CDR3 spans 15 amino acids. CDR1 is SGHTA, CDR2 FQGNSA, per germline. V was trimmed by 2 bases and J by 7 bases, leaving 12 bases between them. The CDR3 bases are TGTGCCAGCAGCTTACAGGGTCAGATGAATTCACCCCTCCACTTT. This encodes CASSLQGQMNSPLHF.

This sequence joins TRBV2 and TRBJ2-7, with D unresolved. V lost 7 bases, J lost 3 bases, and 16 bases lay in between. Germline CDR1 reads SNHLY; CDR2 reads FYNNEI. CDR3 length: 14 amino acids. The CDR3 is CASTVSSVLYEQYF. For the CDR3, the DNA is TGTGCCAGCACGGTTAGCAGCGTCCTCTACGAGCAGTACTTC. Complete variable domain (other parts from reference TRBV2 and TRBJ2-7): EPEVTQTPSHQVTQMGQEVILRCVPISNHLYFYWYRQILGQKVEFLVSFYNNEISEKSEIFDDQFSVERPDGSNFTLKIRSTKLEDSAMYFCASTVSSVLYEQYFGPGTRLTVT.

The chain carries TRBV30 and TRBJ1-5, with D tentatively TRBD1 (5 bases). V was cut by 3 bases and J by 6 bases, with 15 bases left in between. The length of the CDR3 is 14 residues. The germline V gene has CDR1 GTSNPN and CDR2 SVGIG (reference sequence). CDR3: CAWSQAGGSQPQHF. DNA for the CDR3: TGTGCCTGGAGCCAAGCGGGGGGTAGTCAGCCCCAGCATTTT. The full variable domain, rest sourced from reference TRBV30 and TRBJ1-5, is SQTIHQWPATLVQPVGSPLSLECTVEGTSNPNLYWYRQAAGRGLQLLFYSVGIGQISSEVPQNLSASRPQDRQFILSSKKLLLSDSGFYLCAWSQAGGSQPQHFGDGTRLSIL.

CDR3: CASSRGGSSYNEQFF. The CDR3 coding sequence is TGTGCCAGCAGCCGCGGGGGGTCCTCCTACAATGAGCAGTTCTTC. This chain connects TRBV5-8 to TRBJ2-1; 8 bases match TRBD2. Germline CDR1 and CDR2: SGHTS and YDEGEE. V shed 4 bases, J shed 0 bases, and the junction held 3 bases outside the gene matches. This CDR3 contains 15 residues.

The genes are TRBV7-2 and TRBJ1-5; the D is unclear. The CDR3 runs 15 residues. Germline-derived CDR1 and CDR2 are SGHTA and FQGNSA. V lost 5 bases, J lost 4 bases, and 15 bases lay in between. CDR3 nucleotide sequence: TGTGCCAGCAGCCCTCAACAGTCCCGTAATCAGCCCCAGCATTTT. Translation: CASSPQQSRNQPQHF. Full variable domain (rest looked up from reference TRBV7-2 and TRBJ1-5): GAGVSQSPSNKVTEKGKDVELRCDPISGHTALYWYRQSLGQGLEFLIYFQGNSAPDKSGLPSDRFSAERTGGSVSTLTIQRTQQEDSAVYLCASSPQQSRNQPQHFGDGTRLSIL.

V gene TRBV6-1 combines with J gene TRBJ1-5; TRBD1 might be the D (6 bases). V lost 1 base and J lost 7, with 14 bases in between. Germline V gene lookup returns CDR1 MNHNS and CDR2 SASEGT. CDR3 length: 15 residues. CDR3 bases: TGTGCCAGCAGTGAAGGGGGAACAGGGAAACAGCCCCAGCATTTT. Its translation is CASSEGGTGKQPQHF.

This clone appeared a few times. V and J are TRBV6-6 and TRBJ1-1; 8 bases map to TRBD1. The ends lost 6 bases at V and 1 base at J; junction bases unmatched: 7. Germline V gene lookup returns CDR1 MNHNY and CDR2 SVGAGI (reference sequence). The length of the CDR3 is 15 residues. The CDR3 here is CASSLGGTGNTEAFF. In DNA, the CDR3 is TGTGCCAGCAGCTTGGGGGGGACAGGGAACACTGAAGCTTTCTTT.

The chain is built from TRBV9 and TRBJ2-3, with 8 bases identical to TRBD2. The CDR3 sequence is 17 residues long. V shed 0 bases, J shed 5 bases, and the junction held 11 bases outside the gene matches. Germline lookup yields CDR1 SGDLS and CDR2 YYNGEE. In nucleotides, the CDR3 is TGTGCCAGCAGCGTAGTGGGGAGCGGGGGCGCGGGAGATACGCAGTATTTT. This encodes CASSVVGSGGAGDTQYF.

The chain recombines TRBV28 with TRBJ1-1; TRBD1 is a possible D gene (5 bases). Trimming stripped 8 bases from V and 5 bases from J, with 21 bases between. The CDR3 spans 15 residues. The germline CDR1 and CDR2 sequences are MDHEN and SYDVKM. The CDR3 loop is CASVPSRGPLTEAFF. The CDR3 DNA reads as TGTGCCAGCGTACCCTCGCGGGGACCACTAACTGAAGCTTTCTTT.

V is TRBV2 and J is TRBJ2-3; tentative D call: TRBD1 (5 bases). Trimming shortened V by 6 bases and J by 9 bases, and 16 bases separated the two germline ends. CDR3 size: 13 residues. The germline V gene encodes CDR1 SNHLY and CDR2 FYNNEI. This CDR3 reads CASSLRGLNTQYF. The CDR3 DNA is TGTGCCAGCAGCCTAAGGGGTCTCAACACGCAGTATTTT. Full variable domain (remainder filled in from reference TRBV2 and TRBJ2-3): EPEVTQTPSHQVTQMGQEVILRCVPISNHLYFYWYRQILGQKVEFLVSFYNNEISEKSEIFDDQFSVERPDGSNFTLKIRSTKLEDSAMYFCASSLRGLNTQYFGPGTRLTVL.

The V gene is TRBV6-6, the J gene TRBJ1-6; no definite D call. CDR1 and CDR2 (germline): MNHNY, SVGAGI (reference sequence). V lost 5 bases, J lost 12 bases, and 17 bases lay in between. The CDR3 is made up of 14 amino acids. CDR3 protein: CASSPKEVIKPLHF. Written as DNA, the CDR3 is TGTGCCAGCAGTCCCAAGGAGGTTATAAAACCCCTCCACTTT.

The genes are TRBV5-4 and TRBJ2-3; 7 positions match TRBD2. The CDR3 sequence is 15 residues long. The V gene end was trimmed by 1 base and the J gene end by 7 bases; junction bases not matched to a gene: 9. CDR1 and CDR2 from the germline V gene are SGHNT and YYREEE (reference sequence). The CDR3 sequence: CASSLPGGPKNTQYF. The CDR3 DNA reads as TGTGCCAGCAGCTTGCCGGGGGGACCCAAAAATACGCAGTATTTT.

The sample holds a few counts of this clone. The chain has TRBV5-1 and TRBJ2-7; D might be TRBD1 (5 bases). CDR1 is SGHRS and CDR2 is YFSETQ in the germline V gene. Trimming removed 4 bases from V and 3 bases from J, with 11 bases in between. CDR3 length: 13 amino acids. The CDR3: CASSKDKSYEQYF. CDR3 sequence (DNA): TGCGCCAGCAGCAAGGACAAGAGCTACGAGCAGTACTTC.

The chain carries TRBV2 and TRBJ2-3, with D maybe TRBD2 (6 bases). From germline, CDR1 is SNHLY and CDR2 FYNNEI. Between the trimmed V and J ends, which lost 8 bases and 0 bases, there was a span of 12 bases. The CDR3 covers 14 residues. CDR3 nucleotide sequence: TGTGCCAGCGGGGGGAGGTGGAGCACAGATACGCAGTATTTT. This sequence encodes CASGGRWSTDTQYF.

This chain connects TRBV7-8 to TRBJ2-1, with 12 bases aligning to TRBD1. J was trimmed by 7 bases and V by 2 bases; bases with no gene match: 6. CDR1 is SGHVS and CDR2 is FQNEAQ in the germline V gene. The length of the CDR3 is 16 residues. Here the CDR3 reads CASSLPGTGGKNEQFF. Here the CDR3 DNA reads TGTGCCAGCAGCTTACCAGGGACAGGGGGCAAAAATGAGCAGTTCTTC.

The CDR3 is CASEPGNEQYF. The CDR3 DNA reads TGTGCCAGCGAGCCGGGGAACGAGCAGTACTTC. The chain links TRBV6-1 to TRBJ2-7, with D perhaps matching TRBD2 (5 bases). The germline gives CDR1 MNHNS, CDR2 SASEGT. The CDR3 spans 11 residues. Trimming removed 8 bases from V and 5 bases from J, with 10 bases in between.

This chain uses TRBV2 with TRBJ2-1; the match to TRBD1 covers 7 bases. This CDR3 is 12 amino acids long. CDR1 is SNHLY, CDR2 FYNNEI, per germline. Germline trimming cut 4 bases from V and 7 bases from J; bases unmatched to any gene: 1. CDR3 nucleotides: TGTGCCAGCAGTGGGGACAGTAATGAGCAGTTCTTC. This gives the protein CASSGDSNEQFF.

The chain joins TRBV6-7 to TRBJ1-3; D remains ambiguous. TRBV6-7 is an ORF for which the function is uncertain. This CDR3 has 14 residues. The V end lost 2 bases, the J end lost 0 bases, and 5 bases lay between the germline ends. CDR3 DNA: TGTGCCAGCAGTTACGGCTTCTCTGGAAACACCATATATTTT. This sequence encodes CASSYGFSGNTIYF.